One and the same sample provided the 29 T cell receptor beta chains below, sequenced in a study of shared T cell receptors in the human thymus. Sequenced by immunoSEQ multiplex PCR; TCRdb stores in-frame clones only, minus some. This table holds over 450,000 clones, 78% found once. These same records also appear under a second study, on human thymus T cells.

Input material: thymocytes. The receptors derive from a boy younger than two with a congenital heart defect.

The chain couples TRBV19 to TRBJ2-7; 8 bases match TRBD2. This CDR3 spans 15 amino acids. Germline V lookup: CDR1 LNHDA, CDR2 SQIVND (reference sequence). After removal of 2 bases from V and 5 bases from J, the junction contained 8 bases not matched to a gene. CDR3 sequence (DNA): TGTGCCAGTAGTATACAGAGCGGGAGTAGCCACGAGCAGTACTTC. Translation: CASSIQSGSSHEQYF. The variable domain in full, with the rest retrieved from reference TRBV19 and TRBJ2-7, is DGGITQSPKYLFRKEGQNVTLSCEQNLNHDAMYWYRQDPGQGLRLIYYSQIVNDFQKGDIAEGYSVSREKKESFPLTVTSAQKNPTAFYLCASSIQSGSSHEQYFGPGTRLTVT.

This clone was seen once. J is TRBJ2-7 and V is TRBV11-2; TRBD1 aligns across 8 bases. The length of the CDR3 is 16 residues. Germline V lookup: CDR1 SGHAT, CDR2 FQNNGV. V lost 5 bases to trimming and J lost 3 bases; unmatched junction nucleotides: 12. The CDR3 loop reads CASSLGQGNSNYEQYF. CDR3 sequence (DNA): TGTGCCAGCAGCCTCGGACAGGGCAACAGTAACTACGAGCAGTACTTC.

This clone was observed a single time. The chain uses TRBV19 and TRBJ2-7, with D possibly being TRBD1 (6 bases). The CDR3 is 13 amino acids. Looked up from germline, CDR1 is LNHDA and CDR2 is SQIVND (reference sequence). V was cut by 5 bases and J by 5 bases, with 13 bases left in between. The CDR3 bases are TGTGCCAGTAGTCAATGGACAGACGACGAGCAGTACTTC. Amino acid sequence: CASSQWTDDEQYF.

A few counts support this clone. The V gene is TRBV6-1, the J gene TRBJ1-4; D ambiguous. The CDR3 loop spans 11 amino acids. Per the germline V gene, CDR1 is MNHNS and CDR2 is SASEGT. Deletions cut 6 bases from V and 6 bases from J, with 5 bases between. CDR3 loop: CASRVDEKLFF. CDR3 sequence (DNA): TGTGCCAGCAGAGTAGATGAAAAACTGTTTTTT.

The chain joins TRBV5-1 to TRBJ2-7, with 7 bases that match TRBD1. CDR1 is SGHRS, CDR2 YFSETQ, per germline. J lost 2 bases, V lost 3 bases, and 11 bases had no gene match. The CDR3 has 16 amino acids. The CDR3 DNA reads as TGCGCCAGCAGCTCAGACACAGGGGTGGGAACCTACGAGCAGTACTTC. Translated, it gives CASSSDTGVGTYEQYF. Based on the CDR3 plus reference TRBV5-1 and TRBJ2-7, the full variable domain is KAGVTQTPRYLIKTRGQQVTLSCSPISGHRSVSWYQQTPGQGLQFLFEYFSETQRNKGNFPGRFSGRQFSNSRSEMNVSTLELGDSALYLCASSSDTGVGTYEQYFGPGTRLTVT.

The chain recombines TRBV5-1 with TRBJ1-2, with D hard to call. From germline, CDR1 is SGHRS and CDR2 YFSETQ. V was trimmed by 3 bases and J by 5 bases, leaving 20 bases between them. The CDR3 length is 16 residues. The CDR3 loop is CASSSDGMPTRYGYTF. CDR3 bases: TGCGCCAGCAGCTCGGACGGGATGCCAACTAGGTATGGCTACACCTTC.

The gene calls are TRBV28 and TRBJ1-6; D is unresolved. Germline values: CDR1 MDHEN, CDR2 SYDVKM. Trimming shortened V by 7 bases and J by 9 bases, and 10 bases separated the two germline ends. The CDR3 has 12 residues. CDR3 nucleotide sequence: TGTGCCAGCACCCGCCCGGGTTCACCCCTCCACTTT. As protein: CASTRPGSPLHF.

CDR3 sequence reads: CASSLRGRRDTQYF. In nucleotides, the CDR3 is TGTGCCAGCAGTCTCAGGGGCCGGAGGGATACGCAGTATTTT. V gene TRBV6-5 combines with J gene TRBJ2-3, with TRBD1 as a possible D gene (6 bases). The CDR3 is 14 amino acids. Germline assignment: CDR1 MNHEY and CDR2 SVGAGI. Trimming shortened V by 5 bases and J by 6 bases, and 15 bases separated the two germline ends.

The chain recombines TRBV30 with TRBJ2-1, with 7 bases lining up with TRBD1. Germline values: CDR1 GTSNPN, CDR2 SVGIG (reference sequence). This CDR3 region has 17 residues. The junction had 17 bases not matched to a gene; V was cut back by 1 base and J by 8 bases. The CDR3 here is CAWSAPRTGTVGDEQFF. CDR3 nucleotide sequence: TGTGCCTGGAGTGCCCCCCGAACCGGGACAGTGGGCGATGAGCAGTTCTTC.

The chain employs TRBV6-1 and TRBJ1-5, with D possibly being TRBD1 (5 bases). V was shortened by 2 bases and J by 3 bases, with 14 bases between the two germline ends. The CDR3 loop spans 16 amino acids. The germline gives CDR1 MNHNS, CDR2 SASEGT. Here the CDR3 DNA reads TGTGCCAGCAGTGAAAGGGCAGGGATCGACAATCAGCCCCAGCATTTT. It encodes CASSERAGIDNQPQHF.

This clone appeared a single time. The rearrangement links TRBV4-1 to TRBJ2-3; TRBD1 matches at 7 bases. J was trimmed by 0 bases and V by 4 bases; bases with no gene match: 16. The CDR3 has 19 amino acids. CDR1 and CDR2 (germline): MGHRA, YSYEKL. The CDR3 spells CASSRQPGQPNFSTDTQYF. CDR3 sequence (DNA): TGCGCCAGCAGCCGCCAACCGGGACAGCCGAACTTTAGCACAGATACGCAGTATTTT.

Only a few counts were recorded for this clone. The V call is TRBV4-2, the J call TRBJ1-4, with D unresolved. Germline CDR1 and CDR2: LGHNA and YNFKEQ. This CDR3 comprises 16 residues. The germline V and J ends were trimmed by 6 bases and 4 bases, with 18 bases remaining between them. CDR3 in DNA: TGTGCCAGCAGAGCCACGCACAGACCCTGTAATGAAAAACTGTTTTTT. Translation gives CASRATHRPCNEKLFF.

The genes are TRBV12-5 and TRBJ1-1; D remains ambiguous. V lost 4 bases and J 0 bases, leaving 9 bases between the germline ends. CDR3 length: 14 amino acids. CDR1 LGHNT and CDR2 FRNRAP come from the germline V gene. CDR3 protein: CASGSRRMNTEAFF. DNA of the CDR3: TGTGCTAGTGGTTCCCGCAGGATGAACACTGAAGCTTTCTTT.

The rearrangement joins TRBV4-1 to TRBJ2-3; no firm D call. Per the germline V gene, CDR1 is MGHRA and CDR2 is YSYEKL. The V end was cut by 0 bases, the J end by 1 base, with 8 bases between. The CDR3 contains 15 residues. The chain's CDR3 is CASSQDLSRTDTQYF. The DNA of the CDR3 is TGCGCCAGCAGCCAAGATTTAAGCCGCACAGATACGCAGTATTTT.

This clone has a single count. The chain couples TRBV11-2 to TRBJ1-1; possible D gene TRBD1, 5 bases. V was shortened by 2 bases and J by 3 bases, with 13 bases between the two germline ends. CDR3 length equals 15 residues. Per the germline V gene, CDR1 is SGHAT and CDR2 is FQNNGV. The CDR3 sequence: CASSLSRGGDTEAFF. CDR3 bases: TGTGCCAGCAGCTTATCTAGAGGAGGGGACACTGAAGCTTTCTTT.

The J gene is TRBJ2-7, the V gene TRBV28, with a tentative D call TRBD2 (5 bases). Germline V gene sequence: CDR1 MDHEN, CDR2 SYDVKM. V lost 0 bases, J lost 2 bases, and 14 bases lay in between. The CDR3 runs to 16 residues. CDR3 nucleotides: TGTGCCAGCAGTTTATGTCCGGGATCCCCCCCCTACGAGCAGTACTTC. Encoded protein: CASSLCPGSPPYEQYF.

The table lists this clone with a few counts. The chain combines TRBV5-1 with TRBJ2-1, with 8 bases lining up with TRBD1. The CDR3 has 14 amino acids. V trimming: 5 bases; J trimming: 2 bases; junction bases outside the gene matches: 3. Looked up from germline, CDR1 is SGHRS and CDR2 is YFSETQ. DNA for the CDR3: TGCGCCAGCAGTCCGACAGGGGCCTACAATGAGCAGTTCTTC. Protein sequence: CASSPTGAYNEQFF.

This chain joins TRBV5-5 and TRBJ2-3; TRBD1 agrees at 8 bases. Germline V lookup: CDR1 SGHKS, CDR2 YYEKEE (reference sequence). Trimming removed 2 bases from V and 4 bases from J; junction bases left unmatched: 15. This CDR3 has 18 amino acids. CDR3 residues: CASSFSAEDRAPPDTQYF. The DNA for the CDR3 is TGTGCCAGCAGCTTTTCGGCCGAGGACAGGGCTCCACCAGATACGCAGTATTTT.

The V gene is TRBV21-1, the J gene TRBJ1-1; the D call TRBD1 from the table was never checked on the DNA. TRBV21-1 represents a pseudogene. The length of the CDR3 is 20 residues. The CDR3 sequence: CASSTLDFVTSTGWNTEAFF. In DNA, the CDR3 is TGTGCCAGCAGCACCCTCGATTTTGTAACCTCGACAGGGTGGAACACTGAAGCTTTCTTT.

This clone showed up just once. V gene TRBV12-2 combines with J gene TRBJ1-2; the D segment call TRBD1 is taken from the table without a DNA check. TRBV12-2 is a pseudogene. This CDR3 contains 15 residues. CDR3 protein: CASRLMAGSGYGYTF. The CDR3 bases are TGTGCAAGTCGCTTAATGGCAGGGTCTGGCTATGGCTACACCTTC.

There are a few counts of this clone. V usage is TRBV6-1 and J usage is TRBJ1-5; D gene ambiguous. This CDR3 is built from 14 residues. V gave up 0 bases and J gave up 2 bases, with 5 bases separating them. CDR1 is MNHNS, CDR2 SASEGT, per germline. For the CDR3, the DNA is TGTGCCAGCAGTGAAGCGCAGGGCAATCAGCCCCAGCATTTT. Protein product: CASSEAQGNQPQHF.

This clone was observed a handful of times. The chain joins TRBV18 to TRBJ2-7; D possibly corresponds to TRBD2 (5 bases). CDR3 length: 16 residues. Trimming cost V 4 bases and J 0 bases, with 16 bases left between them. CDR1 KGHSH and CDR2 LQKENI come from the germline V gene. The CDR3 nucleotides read TGTGCCAGCTCACGCCGAGCGGCCAATTGCTCCTACGAGCAGTACTTC. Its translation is CASSRRAANCSYEQYF.

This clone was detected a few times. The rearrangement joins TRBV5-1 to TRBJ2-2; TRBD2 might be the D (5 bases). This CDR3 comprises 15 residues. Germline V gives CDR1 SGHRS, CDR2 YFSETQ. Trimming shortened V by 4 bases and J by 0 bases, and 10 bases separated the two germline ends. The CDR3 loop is CASSAGGPNTGELFF. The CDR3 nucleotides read TGCGCCAGCAGCGCCGGAGGCCCGAACACCGGGGAGCTGTTTTTT.

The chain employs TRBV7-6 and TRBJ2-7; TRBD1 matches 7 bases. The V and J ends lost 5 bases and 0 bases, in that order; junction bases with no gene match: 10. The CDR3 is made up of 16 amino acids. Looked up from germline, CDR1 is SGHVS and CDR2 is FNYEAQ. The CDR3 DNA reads TGTGCCAGCAGCGGAACAGGGGAAAGGTTCTCCTACGAGCAGTACTTC. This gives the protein CASSGTGERFSYEQYF.

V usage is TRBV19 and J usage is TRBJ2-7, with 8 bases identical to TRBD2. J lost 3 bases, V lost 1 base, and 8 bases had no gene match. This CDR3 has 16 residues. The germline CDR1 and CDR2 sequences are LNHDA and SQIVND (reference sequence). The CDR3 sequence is CASSIAGGTRIYEQYF. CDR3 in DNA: TGTGCCAGTAGTATAGCGGGAGGGACTCGGATCTACGAGCAGTACTTC.

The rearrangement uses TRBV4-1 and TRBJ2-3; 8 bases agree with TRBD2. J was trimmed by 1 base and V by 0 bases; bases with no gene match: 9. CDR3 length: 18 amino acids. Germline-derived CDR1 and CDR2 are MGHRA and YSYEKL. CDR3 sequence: CASSQDCGRFHCTDTQYF. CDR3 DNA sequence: TGCGCCAGCAGCCAAGATTGCGGGAGGTTTCACTGCACAGATACGCAGTATTTT.

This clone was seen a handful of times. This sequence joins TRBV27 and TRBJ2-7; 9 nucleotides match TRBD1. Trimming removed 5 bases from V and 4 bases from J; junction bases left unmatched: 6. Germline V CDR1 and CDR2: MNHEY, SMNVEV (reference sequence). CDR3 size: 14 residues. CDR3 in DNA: TGTGCCAGCAGTCGGCACAGGGGGCCATACGAGCAGTACTTC. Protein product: CASSRHRGPYEQYF.

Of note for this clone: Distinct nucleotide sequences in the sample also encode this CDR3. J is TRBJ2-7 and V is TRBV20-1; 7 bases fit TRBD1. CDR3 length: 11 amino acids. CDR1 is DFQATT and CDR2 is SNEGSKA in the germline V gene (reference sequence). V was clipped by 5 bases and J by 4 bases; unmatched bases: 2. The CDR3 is CSASQGYEQYF. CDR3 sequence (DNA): TGCAGTGCTTCACAGGGGTACGAGCAGTACTTC.

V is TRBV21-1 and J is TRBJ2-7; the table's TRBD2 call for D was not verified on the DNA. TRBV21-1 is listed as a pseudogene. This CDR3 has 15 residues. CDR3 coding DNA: TGTGCCAGCAGCAAGGCACACACTACTCATTACGAGCAGTACTTC. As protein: CASSKAHTTHYEQYF.